The 27 T cell receptor beta chains given below trace back to one sample, sequenced in a study of shared T cell receptors in the human thymus. Sequenced by immunoSEQ multiplex PCR; TCRdb stores in-frame clones only, minus some. The table has about 540,000 clones, approximately 78% seen once. A further study also used this sample, focusing on human thymus T cells.

The material sequenced was thymocytes. Receptors were obtained from a boy less than two years old with a congenital heart defect.

This chain links TRBV7-9 with TRBJ2-7; weak D call: TRBD1 (6 bases). Trimming took 2 bases from V and 3 from J, leaving 17 bases between them. Germline lookup yields CDR1 SEHNR and CDR2 FQNEAQ (reference sequence). The CDR3 contains 16 residues. CDR3 residues: CASSLSKTDRDYEQYF. The CDR3 bases are TGTGCCAGCAGCTTAAGCAAGACGGACAGAGACTACGAGCAGTACTTC.

The J gene is TRBJ1-4, the V gene TRBV2; D possibly corresponds to TRBD1 (5 bases). Germline V gene lookup returns CDR1 SNHLY and CDR2 FYNNEI. This CDR3 is built from 15 residues. The V gene lost 6 bases and the J gene lost 3 bases, with 14 bases spanning the gap. As DNA, the CDR3 is TGTGCCAGCAGCTCGGGACTAGCGGCTAATGAAAAACTGTTTTTT. It is translated as CASSSGLAANEKLFF.

This clone appeared a single time. The chain carries TRBV9 and TRBJ2-3; D uncertain. V shed 4 bases and J shed 4 bases, with 13 bases lying between them. The germline V gene encodes CDR1 SGDLS and CDR2 YYNGEE. The CDR3 loop spans 14 amino acids. The CDR3 reads CASSPQSTPDTQYF. The CDR3, as DNA: TGTGCCAGCAGCCCACAAAGTACCCCAGATACGCAGTATTTT.

The rearrangement uses TRBV7-2 and TRBJ1-2; 10 positions agree with TRBD1. Trimming took 3 bases from V and 8 from J; bases not matched to a gene: 6. This CDR3 comprises 14 residues. Germline CDR1 SGHTA, CDR2 FQGNSA. For the CDR3, the DNA is TGTGCCAGCAGCTTTTTCCGGGACAGGGGCGGCTACACCTTC. Residues: CASSFFRDRGGYTF.

The chain joins TRBV7-9 to TRBJ2-2, with a possible D match to TRBD2 (6 bases). The V gene lost 7 bases and the J gene lost 2 bases, with 14 bases spanning the gap. This CDR3 comprises 15 residues. The germline V gene encodes CDR1 SEHNR and CDR2 FQNEAQ (reference sequence). CDR3 bases: TGTGCCAGCACCTCAGCGGGCCAAAACACCGGGGAGCTGTTTTTT. It encodes CASTSAGQNTGELFF.

The rearrangement links TRBV28 to TRBJ1-5, with D perhaps TRBD1 (6 bases). V was clipped by 5 bases and J by 0 bases, with 20 bases between them. CDR3 length: 18 amino acids. Germline values: CDR1 MDHEN, CDR2 SYDVKM. CDR3 nucleotides: TGTGCCAGCAGTAGGGGGTATGAGGGGGTGTATAGCAATCAGCCCCAGCATTTT. The encoded protein is CASSRGYEGVYSNQPQHF.

The genes are TRBV28 and TRBJ2-3; D call uncertain. V was shortened by 2 bases and J by 2 bases, with 8 bases between the two germline ends. The CDR3 length is 14 residues. Looked up from germline, CDR1 is MDHEN and CDR2 is SYDVKM. CDR3 amino acids: CASSLNRSTDTQYF. CDR3 DNA: TGTGCCAGCAGTTTAAACAGATCCACAGATACGCAGTATTTT. Complete variable domain (other parts from reference TRBV28 and TRBJ2-3): DVKVTQSSRYLVKRTGEKVFLECVQDMDHENMFWYRQDPGLGLRLIYFSYDVKMKEKGDIPEGYSVSREKKERFSLILESASTNQTSMYLCASSLNRSTDTQYFGPGTRLTVL.

The gene calls are TRBV6-5 and TRBJ2-2, with TRBD2 matching over 7 bases. Germline V gene data show CDR1 as MNHEY and CDR2 as SVGAGI. Trimming cost V 1 base and J 6 bases; bases outside gene matches: 2. CDR3 size: 14 residues. The CDR3 DNA reads TGTGCCAGCAGTTACTGGCGGGAGCCCGGGGAGCTGTTTTTT. It specifies CASSYWREPGELFF.

V usage is TRBV11-2 and J usage is TRBJ1-5; possibly TRBD1 for D (5 bases). The length of the CDR3 is 14 residues. Germline assignment: CDR1 SGHAT and CDR2 FQNNGV. The V gene lost 0 bases and the J gene lost 4 bases, with 7 bases spanning the gap. This CDR3 is CASSLDQGNQPQHF. The CDR3 nucleotides are TGTGCCAGCAGCTTAGACCAGGGAAATCAGCCCCAGCATTTT.

The V gene is TRBV4-3, the J gene TRBJ2-7; 8 bases agree with TRBD2. The germline V gene encodes CDR1 LGHNA and CDR2 YSLEER. The CDR3 runs to 18 residues. The V and J ends lost 0 bases and 6 bases, in that order; junction bases with no gene match: 16. The CDR3 coding sequence is TGCGCCAGCAGCCAAGATGGGCCCCCCAGCGGGAGTTTGTCCGAGCAGTACTTC. Protein: CASSQDGPPSGSLSEQYF.

This clone was observed a handful of times. This sequence joins TRBV2 and TRBJ2-1, with 10 bases lining up with TRBD1. V was pared by 7 bases and J by 7 bases, with 1 base of the junction left unmatched. This CDR3 is built from 12 residues. The germline gives CDR1 SNHLY, CDR2 FYNNEI. CDR3 coding DNA: TGTGCCAGCATGGGACAGGGGAATGAGCAGTTCTTC. Translation gives CASMGQGNEQFF.

V and J are TRBV11-3 and TRBJ2-2; TRBD2 aligns across 14 bases. V trimming: 3 bases; J trimming: 6 bases; junction bases outside the gene matches: 12. This CDR3 has 19 residues. CDR1 and CDR2 from the germline V gene are SGHNT and YENEEA. In DNA, the CDR3 is TGTGCCAGCAGCTTCACCAAACCGGGACTAGCGGGAGTTGCCGGGGAGCTGTTTTTT. Translating it yields CASSFTKPGLAGVAGELFF.

The sample holds one count of this clone. The chain carries TRBV5-1 and TRBJ2-7, with unresolved D. Trimming pared 3 bases from V and 6 bases from J, leaving 16 bases between. Per germline, CDR1 SGHRS and CDR2 YFSETQ. CDR3 length: 14 residues. In nucleotides, the CDR3 is TGCGCCAGCAGCTCCCCTGACCGCCCGGGCGAGCAGTACTTC. It specifies CASSSPDRPGEQYF.

This chain uses TRBV30 with TRBJ1-1; D is unresolved. CDR3 size: 13 residues. Trimming took off 3 bases at V and 4 bases at J, with 12 bases between the two ends. Germline-derived CDR1 and CDR2 are GTSNPN and SVGIG (reference sequence). CDR3 residues: CAWRGSKGTEAFF. In nucleotides, the CDR3 is TGTGCCTGGAGAGGGAGTAAGGGCACTGAAGCTTTCTTT.

The J gene is TRBJ2-3, the V gene TRBV6-1; TRBD2 matches 16 bases. Germline V gene lookup returns CDR1 MNHNS and CDR2 SASEGT. V lost 0 bases, J lost 1 base, and 10 bases stayed unmatched. The CDR3 has 21 residues. Here the CDR3 DNA reads TGTGCCAGCAGTGAAGCCCCAGGGACTAGCGGGAGGGCCTCTCGCACAGATACGCAGTATTTT. The encoded protein is CASSEAPGTSGRASRTDTQYF.

This rearrangement joins TRBV14 to TRBJ1-2; maybe TRBD1 (6 bases). Between the trimmed V and J ends, which lost 0 bases and 0 bases, there was a span of 11 bases. The CDR3 runs to 16 residues. CDR1 SGHDN and CDR2 FVKESK come from the germline V gene. The CDR3 is CASSQDNGGPNYGYTF. The CDR3 region has the DNA TGTGCCAGCAGCCAAGACAACGGGGGGCCTAACTATGGCTACACCTTC. The complete variable domain, with remaining parts taken from reference TRBV14 and TRBJ1-2, reads EAGVTQFPSHSVIEKGQTVTLRCDPISGHDNLYWYRRVMGKEIKFLLHFVKESKQDESGMPNNRFLAERTGGTYSTLKVQPAELEDSGVYFCASSQDNGGPNYGYTFGSGTRLTVV.

This clone was counted a few times. The chain joins TRBV28 to TRBJ1-3; possible D gene TRBD1, 5 bases. CDR3 size: 16 residues. Trimming left V 3 bases short and J 2 bases short, with 14 bases between. CDR1 is MDHEN and CDR2 is SYDVKM in the germline V gene. As DNA, the CDR3 is TGTGCCAGCAGTTTTGCAGGGAAGGGGACTGGAAACACCATATATTTT. It encodes CASSFAGKGTGNTIYF.

J is TRBJ1-2 and V is TRBV5-6; 7 bases are shared with TRBD1. V was clipped by 5 bases and J by 4 bases; unmatched bases: 5. Germline assignment: CDR1 SGHDT and CDR2 YYEEEE. The CDR3 length is 13 residues. DNA of the CDR3: TGTGCCAGCAGACCCCGGGACAGCTATGGCTACACCTTC. This codes for CASRPRDSYGYTF.

V is TRBV28 and J is TRBJ2-7, with 9 bases that match TRBD2. Looked up from germline, CDR1 is MDHEN and CDR2 is SYDVKM. V shed 7 bases, J shed 5 bases, and the junction held 36 bases outside the gene matches. The CDR3 runs 23 residues. CDR3: CASTPLAGDSSLRSPLIVHEQYF. DNA of the CDR3: TGTGCCAGCACCCCTTTAGCGGGAGACTCCTCTCTACGCTCTCCTCTTATAGTCCACGAGCAGTACTTC. Full variable domain (missing parts from reference TRBV28 and TRBJ2-7): DVKVTQSSRYLVKRTGEKVFLECVQDMDHENMFWYRQDPGLGLRLIYFSYDVKMKEKGDIPEGYSVSREKKERFSLILESASTNQTSMYLCASTPLAGDSSLRSPLIVHEQYFGPGTRLTVT.

The chain carries TRBV30 and TRBJ2-7; weak D call: TRBD1 (6 bases). This CDR3 is built from 13 residues. Germline V gene lookup returns CDR1 GTSNPN and CDR2 SVGIG (reference sequence). V was clipped by 5 bases and J by 2 bases, with 13 bases between them. The CDR3 here is CAWGSGTPYEQYF. For the CDR3, the DNA is TGTGCCTGGGGGTCGGGGACACCCTACGAGCAGTACTTC.

The chain links TRBV25-1 to TRBJ2-7; a possible D gene is TRBD2 (6 bases). The CDR3 contains 15 residues. The ends were cut back, 6 bases at V and 0 bases at J, with 15 bases in the middle. The germline V gene encodes CDR1 MGHDK and CDR2 SYGVNS. Here the CDR3 DNA reads TGTGCCAGCAGCCCAGGGACTTACAGCTCCTACGAGCAGTACTTC. As protein: CASSPGTYSSYEQYF.

This chain connects TRBV19 to TRBJ2-4, with D possibly matching TRBD1 (6 bases). Trimming left V 4 bases short and J 1 base short, with 17 bases between. This CDR3 is built from 17 residues. Looked up from germline, CDR1 is LNHDA and CDR2 is SQIVND (reference sequence). For the CDR3, the DNA is TGTGCCAGTAGTAGCACAGGGAAGGGCAGCGCCAAAAACATTCAGTACTTC. Its translation: CASSSTGKGSAKNIQYF.

The V call is TRBV25-1, the J call TRBJ2-7; 7 bases agree with TRBD1. From germline, CDR1 is MGHDK and CDR2 SYGVNS. V lost 4 bases and J lost 7; bases outside the gene matches: 10. The CDR3 consists of 14 residues. The CDR3 sequence: CASSAHDREREQYF. CDR3 nucleotides: TGTGCCAGCAGTGCACACGACAGGGAGAGGGAGCAGTACTTC.

The count of this clone is one. This chain uses TRBV19 with TRBJ1-5, with TRBD1 as a possible D gene (5 bases). Trimming left V 6 bases short and J 0 bases short, with 24 bases between. This CDR3 has 19 residues. Germline assignment: CDR1 LNHDA and CDR2 SQIVND (reference sequence). CDR3 DNA: TGTGCCAGTAGCTACGTCCAGGGTCCTGTCGTTTATAGCAATCAGCCCCAGCATTTT. Amino acids: CASSYVQGPVVYSNQPQHF.

The V and J genes are TRBV6-4 and TRBJ2-1; a weak D match, TRBD2 (6 bases). The CDR3 has 15 residues. Between the trimmed V and J ends, which lost 0 bases and 5 bases, there was a span of 11 bases. CDR1 MRHNA and CDR2 SNTAGT come from the germline V gene. CDR3 DNA: TGTGCCAGCAGTGACTCCCACGGGAGCGACAATGAGCAGTTCTTC. It translates to CASSDSHGSDNEQFF.

The CDR3 protein is CSVEDRGQGFSTDTQYF. DNA for the CDR3: TGCAGCGTTGAAGATCGCGGGCAGGGGTTTAGCACAGATACGCAGTATTTT. The chain uses TRBV29-1 and TRBJ2-3; TRBD1 is a possible D gene (6 bases). Trimming pared 0 bases from V and 0 bases from J, leaving 16 bases between. The CDR3 runs to 17 residues. Per the germline V gene, CDR1 is SQVTM and CDR2 is ANQGSEA.

The chain is built from TRBV5-6 and TRBJ2-1; 10 bases are a match to TRBD2. The length of the CDR3 is 17 residues. Trimming took 3 bases from V and 1 from J; bases not matched to a gene: 7. Germline loops: CDR1 SGHDT, CDR2 YYEEEE. CDR3: CASSSTIAGGSYNEQFF. The CDR3 nucleotides read TGTGCCAGCAGCTCGACAATAGCGGGAGGTTCCTACAATGAGCAGTTCTTC.